The 27 T cell receptor beta chains given below trace back to one sample, sequenced in a study of blood T cell repertoires in COVID-19. Some clones are missing from TCRdb's copy, which holds only in-frame ones; the method was immunoSEQ multiplex PCR. In the table there are 200,000 to 250,000 clones, about four fifths of which are singletons. Sequencing was done on a sample of PBMCs or T cells enriched from blood (not recorded which). The receptors originated from a woman aged 35 to 49 who had recovered from COVID-19.

The genes are TRBV6-5 and TRBJ1-5; TRBD1 is a possible D gene (5 bases). The CDR3 totals 14 residues. Germline V gene lookup returns CDR1 MNHEY and CDR2 SVGAGI. The ends were cut back, 7 bases at V and 5 bases at J, with 15 bases in the middle. This CDR3 reads CASTPGLRDQPQHF. CDR3 bases: TGTGCCAGCACCCCGGGACTGAGGGATCAGCCCCAGCATTTT.

The chain has TRBV18 and TRBJ2-6; D is unresolved. Germline CDR1 and CDR2: KGHSH and LQKENI. The CDR3 totals 16 residues. Trimming cost V 3 bases and J 2 bases, with 11 bases left between them. CDR3: CASSPGNAPGANVLTF. Here the CDR3 DNA reads TGTGCCAGCTCACCGGGCAATGCCCCTGGGGCCAACGTCCTGACTTTC. Drawing the rest from reference TRBV18 and TRBJ2-6, the complete variable domain is NAGVMQNPRHLVRRRGQEARLRCSPMKGHSHVYWYRQLPEEGLKFMVYLQKENIIDESGMPKERFSAEFPKEGPSILRIQQVVRGDSAAYFCASSPGNAPGANVLTFGAGSRLTVL.

V usage is TRBV10-1 and J usage is TRBJ1-1; D is perhaps TRBD1 (5 bases). Germline assignment: CDR1 WNHNN and CDR2 SYGVQD (reference sequence). V was trimmed by 5 bases and J by 9 bases, leaving 16 bases between them. CDR3 length: 13 residues. This chain's CDR3 is CASSQGSDGKAFF. The CDR3 DNA follows: TGCGCCAGCAGTCAGGGATCAGATGGAAAAGCTTTCTTT.

This chain connects TRBV18 to TRBJ2-5; 9 bases match TRBD2. Germline CDR1 KGHSH, CDR2 LQKENI. The trim removed 8 bases at V and 4 bases at J, leaving 14 bases unmatched. This CDR3 is built from 16 residues. The CDR3 DNA is TGTGCCAGCCAAGGGATCGGCGGGAGGGCCGGAGAGACCCAGTACTTC. It specifies CASQGIGGRAGETQYF.

This chain connects TRBV28 to TRBJ1-4, with 8 bases matching TRBD1. Trimming removed 3 bases from V and 4 bases from J; junction bases left unmatched: 7. CDR3 length: 16 residues. Germline V lookup: CDR1 MDHEN, CDR2 SYDVKM. CDR3 protein: CASSFFRGQVNEKLFF. The CDR3 DNA follows: TGTGCCAGCAGTTTCTTCAGGGGGCAGGTTAATGAAAAACTGTTTTTT.

The V call is TRBV3-1 (or the pseudogene TRBV3-2), the J call TRBJ1-5; perhaps TRBD1 as D (5 bases). The V end was cut by 0 bases, the J end by 6 bases, with 12 bases between. Per the germline V gene, CDR1 is LGHDT and CDR2 is YNNKEL (reference sequence). The CDR3 is 15 residues long. The CDR3: CASSQDGGGVQPQHF. Written as DNA, the CDR3 is TGTGCCAGCAGCCAAGATGGGGGAGGAGTTCAGCCCCAGCATTTT.

V and J are TRBV7-2 and TRBJ1-1; TRBD1 might be the D (5 bases). This CDR3 is built from 15 residues. Germline V gene lookup returns CDR1 SGHTA and CDR2 FQGNSA. V lost 5 bases and J lost 0, with 13 bases in between. DNA for the CDR3: TGTGCCAGCAGCCCTTACAGGCAGCTGAACACTGAAGCTTTCTTT. Translation gives CASSPYRQLNTEAFF.

This chain connects TRBV27 to TRBJ1-1; D is undetermined. V was trimmed by 10 bases and J by 1 base, leaving 13 bases between them. The CDR3 is 13 residues long. Germline CDR1 reads MNHEY; CDR2 reads SMNVEV (reference sequence). For the CDR3, the DNA is TGTGCCACCCTTCGCGCCGGGAACACTGAAGCTTTCTTT. It encodes CATLRAGNTEAFF.

This rearrangement joins TRBV11-2 to TRBJ2-6; 9 bases match TRBD1. Germline assignment: CDR1 SGHAT and CDR2 FQNNGV. CDR3 length: 18 amino acids. Trimming took 4 bases from V and 1 from J; bases not matched to a gene: 8. The CDR3 DNA is TGTGCCAGCAGCTCACCGACAGGGGGAAAGTCTGGGGCCAACGTCCTGACTTTC. This gives the protein CASSSPTGGKSGANVLTF.

The table lists this clone with a count of one. The chain carries TRBV11-2 and TRBJ2-5; possible D gene TRBD2, 7 bases. Germline V lookup: CDR1 SGHAT, CDR2 FQNNGV. The V end was cut by 5 bases, the J end by 5 bases, with 15 bases between. The CDR3 spans 14 residues. The CDR3 DNA follows: TGTGCCAGCAGCATCAGGGGAGGGCGTGAGACCCAGTACTTC. This codes for CASSIRGGRETQYF.

The chain recombines TRBV5-1 with TRBJ2-5; D gene unclear. Germline CDR1 is SGHRS and CDR2 is YFSETQ. The V end was cut by 2 bases, the J end by 5 bases, with 10 bases between. This CDR3 is built from 13 residues. The CDR3 loop reads CASSFSTAETQYF. CDR3 in DNA: TGCGCCAGCAGCTTCTCAACAGCCGAGACCCAGTACTTC.

Concerning this clone itself: This CDR3 is also generated by other DNA sequences in the sample. The chain recombines TRBV7-2 with TRBJ2-2, with 8 bases identical to TRBD1. V lost 6 bases, J lost 6 bases, and 3 bases stayed unmatched. There are 13 residues in the CDR3. Germline loops: CDR1 SGHTA, CDR2 FQGNSA. CDR3 protein: CASSSRGPGELFF. The CDR3 DNA reads TGTGCCAGCAGTTCCAGGGGGCCCGGGGAGCTGTTTTTT.

The chain is built from TRBV6-5 and TRBJ1-2; D is unresolved. This CDR3 comprises 14 residues. V lost 6 bases and J 0 bases, leaving 11 bases between the germline ends. Looked up from germline, CDR1 is MNHEY and CDR2 is SVGAGI. As DNA, the CDR3 is TGTGCCAGCAGGATGACACCAGCTAACTATGGCTACACCTTC. This codes for CASRMTPANYGYTF.

This clone has more than one count but fewer than ten. The J gene is TRBJ1-1, the V gene TRBV5-1, with D possibly TRBD1 on 6 matching bases. The CDR3 spans 15 residues. In germline, CDR1 is SGHRS, CDR2 YFSETQ. The V end lost 0 bases, the J end lost 2 bases, and 11 bases lay between the germline ends. CDR3 sequence (DNA): TGCGCCAGCAGCTTGGTAGGCAGGGGCAACACTGAAGCTTTCTTT. Encoded protein: CASSLVGRGNTEAFF.

The V call is TRBV4-1, the J call TRBJ1-3; perhaps TRBD1 as D (5 bases). Germline CDR1 is MGHRA and CDR2 is YSYEKL. The germline V and J ends were trimmed by 2 bases and 4 bases, with 15 bases remaining between them. The CDR3 is 16 residues long. Here the CDR3 reads CASSQPAEGSGNTIYF. CDR3 nucleotides: TGCGCCAGCAGCCAACCGGCGGAGGGGTCCGGAAACACCATATATTTT.

The chain employs TRBV4-2 and TRBJ1-4; TRBD1 is a possible D gene (5 bases). CDR3 length: 15 amino acids. V was shortened by 1 base and J by 7 bases, with 13 bases between the two germline ends. Germline V gene sequence: CDR1 LGHNA, CDR2 YNFKEQ. The CDR3 is CASSQVAGFGEKLFF. For the CDR3, the DNA is TGTGCCAGCAGCCAAGTCGCAGGGTTCGGTGAAAAACTGTTTTTT.

This clone showed up many times. The V call is TRBV25-1, the J call TRBJ2-5, with D uncertain. Germline V lookup: CDR1 MGHDK, CDR2 SYGVNS. The ends were cut back, 4 bases at V and 3 bases at J, with 9 bases in the middle. The CDR3 covers 13 residues. The CDR3 region is CASSVTEKETQYF. The CDR3 nucleotides read TGTGCCAGCAGTGTAACGGAGAAAGAGACCCAGTACTTC.

The chain uses TRBV18 and TRBJ1-1; possible D gene TRBD1, 5 bases. The CDR3 runs 15 residues. V was cut by 5 bases and J by 1 base, with 14 bases left in between. CDR1 is KGHSH and CDR2 is LQKENI in the germline V gene. This CDR3 reads CASSANGGGNTEAFF. The CDR3 DNA sequence: TGTGCCAGCTCAGCGAACGGGGGAGGGAACACTGAAGCTTTCTTT.

This clone was seen more than once but under ten times. The CDR3 loop reads CASSLLAGGAHEQYF. As DNA, the CDR3 is TGCGCCAGCAGCTTACTAGCGGGAGGGGCCCACGAGCAGTACTTC. The chain joins TRBV5-1 to TRBJ2-7; 13 bases match TRBD2. Trimming removed 2 bases from V and 5 bases from J; junction bases left unmatched: 4. The CDR3 sequence is 15 residues long. The germline gives CDR1 SGHRS, CDR2 YFSETQ. The whole variable domain, filled in from reference TRBV5-1 and TRBJ2-7, reads KAGVTQTPRYLIKTRGQQVTLSCSPISGHRSVSWYQQTPGQGLQFLFEYFSETQRNKGNFPGRFSGRQFSNSRSEMNVSTLELGDSALYLCASSLLAGGAHEQYFGPGTRLTVT.

This chain links TRBV6-2 or TRBV6-3 with TRBJ1-3; the D is unclear. Germline loops: CDR1 MNHEY, CDR2 SVGEGT. This CDR3 comprises 15 residues. The V end was cut by 2 bases, the J end by 0 bases, with 8 bases between. The CDR3 coding sequence is TGTGCCAGCAGTTACAGCTCAGGCTCTGGAAACACCATATATTTT. Translated: CASSYSSGSGNTIYF.

V is TRBV2 and J is TRBJ2-7; 7 nucleotides match TRBD1. With V trimmed by 2 bases and J by 5 bases, 9 bases remained unmatched. This CDR3 spans 15 amino acids. The germline CDR1 and CDR2 sequences are SNHLY and FYNNEI. In nucleotides, the CDR3 is TGTGCCAGCAGTGAAACCCCGGCAGGGGGAGACGAGCAGTACTTC. It translates to CASSETPAGGDEQYF.

J is TRBJ2-3 and V is TRBV24-1; 7 bases are shared with TRBD2. V lost 4 bases and J lost 2; bases outside the gene matches: 11. The germline gives CDR1 KGHDR, CDR2 SFDVKD. The CDR3 length is 17 residues. Written as DNA, the CDR3 is TGTGCCACCAGTGACCGCGGGGGACCTACCTTCACAGATACGCAGTATTTT. This sequence encodes CATSDRGGPTFTDTQYF.

This clone has more than one count but fewer than ten. This chain's CDR3 is CASSLKGGSYNEQFF. The CDR3 DNA is TGTGCCAGCAGCTTAAAAGGAGGGTCCTACAATGAGCAGTTCTTC. The chain has TRBV7-9 and TRBJ2-1; D is perhaps TRBD2 (6 bases). Germline-derived CDR1 and CDR2 are SEHNR and FQNEAQ (reference sequence). Trimming took 2 bases from V and 1 from J, leaving 9 bases between them. The CDR3 contains 15 residues.

The chain has TRBV14 and TRBJ1-2; D is unresolved. Germline V CDR1 and CDR2: SGHDN, FVKESK. V was shortened by 0 bases and J by 7 bases, with 9 bases between the two germline ends. CDR3 length: 13 residues. This chain's CDR3 is CASSQEASGGYTF. The CDR3 DNA follows: TGTGCCAGCAGCCAAGAGGCCTCAGGTGGCTACACCTTC.

This clone was counted once. V usage is TRBV19 and J usage is TRBJ1-2, with 7 bases identical to TRBD1. The CDR3 spans 14 residues. V trimming: 2 bases; J trimming: 4 bases; junction bases outside the gene matches: 4. Germline loops: CDR1 LNHDA, CDR2 SQIVND (reference sequence). The CDR3 spells CASSIRDSFYGYTF. The CDR3 DNA reads as TGTGCCAGTAGTATAAGGGACAGCTTCTATGGCTACACCTTC.

The J gene is TRBJ2-5, the V gene TRBV10-3; perhaps TRBD2 as D (5 bases). Per germline, CDR1 ENHRY and CDR2 SYGVKD. Trimming cost V 9 bases and J 0 bases, with 8 bases left between them. The CDR3 runs to 12 residues. CDR3 in DNA: TGTGCCATTGGGAGTAACCAAGAGACCCAGTACTTC. Encoded protein: CAIGSNQETQYF.

This clone was seen only once. The V and J genes are TRBV4-1 and TRBJ1-2; no definite D call. The CDR3 runs to 13 residues. Between the trimmed V and J ends, which lost 1 base and 6 bases, there was a span of 9 bases. Per germline, CDR1 MGHRA and CDR2 YSYEKL. The CDR3 loop reads CASSQGENHGYTF. The DNA of the CDR3 is TGCGCCAGCAGCCAAGGGGAGAACCATGGCTACACCTTC.